The following is a T cell receptor beta chain sequence with its context. This clone's antigen is unknown. Nothing much larger sits one base from this clone, and base qualities are not available. Donors were under 40 systemically healthy Caucasian individuals from Russia aged 6 to 90 years. Each donor gave around 9.8 milliliters of peripheral blood, collected into EDTA-treated Vacutainer tubes. Ficoll-Paque density-gradient centrifugation was used to isolate PBMCs, with at least 6 million per sample. Total RNA, at least 5.5 micrograms per sample, was extracted from PBMCs with Trizol reagent. The percentages of naive CD45RAhigh/CD27high T cells were determined by flow cytometry on a PBMC aliquot from every donor. This record belongs to a study of blood T cells in healthy people across ages (dated by TCRdb to the mid-2010s). Study-wide context: In model experiments, roughly one uniquely barcoded TCR beta cDNA molecule per two T cells was captured by template switching. Age-related changes in TCR beta repertoire diversity were measured in the study by deep sequencing normalized with unique cDNA molecular identifiers. Donors were grouped into four age groups: young (average roughly 15 years), middle-aged (less than 40), aged (about 60) and long-lived (just over 80). Donors of different ages were randomly distributed across sequencing lanes to avoid experimental bias. Using the same blood draw, the study looked at two additional independent replicas of 1 million unique cDNA reads for two donors, one aged 18 to 29 and the other aged 80 or older.

The investigation overall reported the following: Observed TCR beta diversity correlated strongly with the percentage of naive T cells measured by flow cytometry. The CMV infection status of donors was not known, potentially confounding age-related changes in expanded clonotypes. As age increased, observed TCR beta diversity per million T cells dropped in a roughly linear way, and a significant reduction was already evident by age 40. Total diversity estimates from one million sequenced T cells were considered lower bounds and underestimates. Bulk unsorted PBMC profiling prevented conclusive comparison of naive and antigen-experienced compartments. Compared with the aged group, the long-lived group had more naive CD4+ T cells, fewer expanded clones and increased TCR diversity, a pattern suggesting age selection.

Receptors were amplified or captured by 5' RACE. TCRdb names Illumina HiSeq 2500 as the instrument used. A second PCR of roughly 7 to 11 cycles was performed with a sample-barcoded 5' primer and a J-beta primer mix. A template-switch 5' adaptor carrying 12 random nucleotides introduced a unique molecular identifier onto each TCR beta cDNA molecule. At least 2.5 million CDR3-containing paired-end reads were obtained from each sample. The Mint cDNA synthesis kit, primed by a TRBC-specific oligonucleotide, was used to synthesize first-strand cDNA from all RNA. Following uracil-DNA glycosylase treatment, a first 18-cycle PCR with universal primers M1SS and BC2_uni_R was performed on all cDNA. The authors' pipeline ran thus. For normalization, 1 million high-quality reads, each with a distinct molecular identifier, were randomly selected from each sample. Instead of being binned into consensus sequences, reads that shared molecular identifiers were thrown out. CDR3 identification, clonotype clustering and error correction used MiTCR with a Q25 quality threshold and the strictest error-elimination algorithm. Lower-bound total TCR beta diversity was estimated with a nonparametric unseen species model using Euler transformation. The public sequencing data were trimmed at Q25 with fastp and processed into clonotypes with MiXCR by TCRdb, which kept only in-frame beta chains. Rows with one shared CDR3 protein collapse into an entry with the most common genes and DNA. Clone size and V and J calls follow TCRdb, not the original study. For this sample there are approximately 800,000 distinct CDR3 sequences; about 61% appear just once. In total, the top ten clones hold about 26% of the sample.

The TCR was taken from a man aged 35-49 years in good health. Specimen: blood.

CDR3 region: CASSPRGKYNEQFF. The DNA reads TGTGCCAGCAGTCCCAGGGGGAAGTACAATGAGCAGTTCTTC. The rearranged segments are TRBV12-3 or TRBV12-4 and TRBJ2-1, with 7 middle bases fitting TRBD1. Trimming removed 5 bases from V and 4 bases from J; the gene matches leave 5 bases unexplained. Reading from cysteine to phenylalanine, the CDR3 counts 14 amino acids. Just CDR3 DNA is preserved here, 42 bases in frame from base 1.